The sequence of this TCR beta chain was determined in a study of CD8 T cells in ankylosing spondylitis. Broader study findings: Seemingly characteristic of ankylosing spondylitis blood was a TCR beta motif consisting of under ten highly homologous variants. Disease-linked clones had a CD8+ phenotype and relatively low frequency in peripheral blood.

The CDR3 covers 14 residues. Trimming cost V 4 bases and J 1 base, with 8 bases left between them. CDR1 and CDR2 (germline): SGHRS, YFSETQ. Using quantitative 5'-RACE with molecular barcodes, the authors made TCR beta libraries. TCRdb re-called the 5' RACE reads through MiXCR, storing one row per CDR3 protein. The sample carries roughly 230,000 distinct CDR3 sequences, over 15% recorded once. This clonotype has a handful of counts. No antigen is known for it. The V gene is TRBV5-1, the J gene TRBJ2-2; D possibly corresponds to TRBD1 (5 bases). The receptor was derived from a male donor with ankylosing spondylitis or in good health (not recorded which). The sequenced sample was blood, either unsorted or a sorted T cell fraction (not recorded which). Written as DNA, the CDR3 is TGCGCCAGCAGCCCGACAGAGAACACCGGGGAGCTGTTTTTT. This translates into CASSPTENTGELFF. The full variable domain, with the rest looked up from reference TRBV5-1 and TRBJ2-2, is KAGVTQTPRYLIKTRGQQVTLSCSPISGHRSVSWYQQTPGQGLQFLFEYFSETQRNKGNFPGRFSGRQFSNSRSEMNVSTLELGDSALYLCASSPTENTGELFFGEGSRLTVL.